These T cell receptor beta chains were read from a single sample in a study of early T cells in non-severe SARS-CoV-2 infection. In TCRdb, the 5' RACE reads were re-called with MiXCR into one record per CDR3 protein. The sample records 55,000 or so distinct CDR3 sequences, approximately 6.2% being singletons. The sequencing input was whole blood. These receptors were obtained from an adult who was a healthcare worker with PCR-confirmed SARS-CoV-2 infection or an uninfected control (not recorded which). CDR3s include the opening cysteine and the closing phenylalanine or tryptophan.

v_call,cdr3_aa
TRBV2,CASVREAGAMNTEAFF
TRBV2,CASSDLARLDSGANVLTF
TRBV6-2/TRBV6-3,CASRRTGTSGELFF
TRBV6-5,CASSLTGLGGYTF
TRBV11-2,CASSLVSGSGNTIYF
TRBV5-6,CASSSVGGLYEQYF
TRBV7-2,CASVRYTGPGNTIYF
TRBV7-9,CASSPNTRSGNTIYF
TRBV28,CASSLGRVYGYTF
TRBV18,CASSPASGNTGELFF
TRBV18,CASSPPWGSHEQYF
TRBV25-1,CASSEHLNNEQFF
TRBV4-3,CASSQGHSGYNEQFF
TRBV12-3/TRBV12-4,CASSLGPQGYQPQHF
TRBV10-1,CASSDQGFGVPQRGTEAFF
TRBV7-9,CASSSETGGSSTDTQYF